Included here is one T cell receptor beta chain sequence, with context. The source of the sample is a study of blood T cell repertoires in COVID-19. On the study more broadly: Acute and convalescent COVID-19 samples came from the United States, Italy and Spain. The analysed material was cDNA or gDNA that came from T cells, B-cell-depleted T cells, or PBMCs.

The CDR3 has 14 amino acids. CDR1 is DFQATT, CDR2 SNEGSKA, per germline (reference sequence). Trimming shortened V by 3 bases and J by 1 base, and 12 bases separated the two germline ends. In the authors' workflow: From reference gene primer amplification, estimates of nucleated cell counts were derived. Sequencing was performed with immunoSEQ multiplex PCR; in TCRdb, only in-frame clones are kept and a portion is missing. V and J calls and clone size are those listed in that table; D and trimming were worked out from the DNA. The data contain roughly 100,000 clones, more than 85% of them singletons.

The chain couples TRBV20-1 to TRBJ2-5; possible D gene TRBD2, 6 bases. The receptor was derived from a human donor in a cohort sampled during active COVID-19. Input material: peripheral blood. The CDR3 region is CSASGRDPQETQYF. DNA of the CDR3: TGCAGTGCTAGTGGGCGGGACCCCCAAGAGACCCAGTACTTC.